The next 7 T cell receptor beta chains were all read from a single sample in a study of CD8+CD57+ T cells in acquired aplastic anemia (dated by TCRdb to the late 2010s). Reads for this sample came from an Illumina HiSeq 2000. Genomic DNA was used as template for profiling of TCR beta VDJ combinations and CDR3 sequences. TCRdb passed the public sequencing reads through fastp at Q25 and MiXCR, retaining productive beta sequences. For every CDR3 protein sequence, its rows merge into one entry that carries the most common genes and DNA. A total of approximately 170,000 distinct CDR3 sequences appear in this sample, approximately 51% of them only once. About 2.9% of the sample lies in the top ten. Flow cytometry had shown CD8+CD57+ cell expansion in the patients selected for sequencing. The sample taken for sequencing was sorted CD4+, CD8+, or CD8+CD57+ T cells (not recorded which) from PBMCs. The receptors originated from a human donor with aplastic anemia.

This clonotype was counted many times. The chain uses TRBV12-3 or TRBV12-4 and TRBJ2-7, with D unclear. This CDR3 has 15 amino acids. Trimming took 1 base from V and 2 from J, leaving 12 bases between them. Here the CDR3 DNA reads TGTGCCAGCAGTTTAGGGCAGGTCTGGCCCTACGAGCAGTACTTC. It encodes CASSLGQVWPYEQYF.

This CDR3 is CSARGGPINGNEQFF. The CDR3, as DNA: TGCAGTGCTCGAGGGGGCCCCATCAATGGCAATGAGCAGTTCTTC. The chain carries TRBV20-1 and TRBJ2-1, with 7 bases fitting TRBD1. CDR1 is DFQATT and CDR2 is SNEGSKA in the germline V gene (reference sequence). The length of the CDR3 is 15 residues. The V and J ends lost 5 bases and 6 bases, in that order; junction bases with no gene match: 13.

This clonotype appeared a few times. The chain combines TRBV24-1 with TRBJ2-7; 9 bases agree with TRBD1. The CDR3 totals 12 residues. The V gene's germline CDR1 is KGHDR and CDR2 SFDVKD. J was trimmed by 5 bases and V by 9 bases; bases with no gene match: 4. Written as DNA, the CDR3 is TGTGCCACCGCGGACAGGGGCCACGAGCAGTACTTC. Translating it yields CATADRGHEQYF.

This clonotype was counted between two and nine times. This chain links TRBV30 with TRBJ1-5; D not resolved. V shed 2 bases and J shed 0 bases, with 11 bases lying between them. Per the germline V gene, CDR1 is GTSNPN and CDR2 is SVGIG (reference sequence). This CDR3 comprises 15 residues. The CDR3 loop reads CAWSKGQSSNQPQHF. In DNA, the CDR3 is TGTGCCTGGAGTAAGGGCCAGTCTAGCAATCAGCCCCAGCATTTT.

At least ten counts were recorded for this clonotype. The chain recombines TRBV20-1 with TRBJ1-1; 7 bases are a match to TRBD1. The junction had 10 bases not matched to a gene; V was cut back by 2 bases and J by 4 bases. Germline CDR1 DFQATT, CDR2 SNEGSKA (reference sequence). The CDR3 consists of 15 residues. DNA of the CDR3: TGCAGTGCTAGAAACTTCCGGGACAGCCTCACTGAAGCTTTCTTT. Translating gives CSARNFRDSLTEAFF.

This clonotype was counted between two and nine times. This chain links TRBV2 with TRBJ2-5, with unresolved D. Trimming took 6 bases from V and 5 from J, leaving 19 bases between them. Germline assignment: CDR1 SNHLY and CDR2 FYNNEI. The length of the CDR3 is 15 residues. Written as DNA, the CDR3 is TGTGCCAGCAGCCTTCCGGGCCCCTCGCTGGAGACCCAGTACTTC. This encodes CASSLPGPSLETQYF.

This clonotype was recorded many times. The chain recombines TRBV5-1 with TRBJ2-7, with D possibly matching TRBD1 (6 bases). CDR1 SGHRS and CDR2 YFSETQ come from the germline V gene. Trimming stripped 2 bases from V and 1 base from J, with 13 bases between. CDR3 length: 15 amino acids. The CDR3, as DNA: TGCGCCAGCAGCTTTTCTAACAGGGATTCCTACGAGCAGTACGTC. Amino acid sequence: CASSFSNRDSYEQYV.